This entry describes one TCR beta chain. Antigen specificity is unknown. MiXCR, run by TCRdb on the reads, gives a single entry per CDR3 protein. The sample contains 200,000 to 250,000 distinct CDR3 sequences, over 20% of which appear only once. Germline lookup yields CDR1 SGHVS and CDR2 FNYEAQ. The CDR3 has 14 residues. Trimming took 6 bases from V and 6 from J; bases not matched to a gene: 5. The data are from a study of T cell repertoires in cytomegalovirus infection. Across the study: It was the public TCR beta signatures that indicated both CMV infection and matching HLA type. Study observations and caveats: Totalled public TCR beta family frequency picked out people who carried CMV plus the relevant HLA. HLA-C-restricted, CMV-specific TCR beta clonotypes were dominant ex vivo.

The sequence derives from a human donor in good health (CMV status not recorded). Some clones in this sample may be carry-over from other donors' samples. Specimen: CD8+ T cells from PBMCs. The V and J genes are TRBV7-6 and TRBJ2-3; 11 bases fit TRBD2. The DNA for the CDR3 is TGTGCCAGCAGTCGACTAGCGGGAACTGATACGCAGTATTTT. Its translation: CASSRLAGTDTQYF.